This is a list of T cell receptor beta chains from one sample in a study of Tregs in tolerant kidney transplant recipients. Method: immunoSEQ multiplex PCR; TCRdb's copy keeps in-frame clones and lacks some. The sample yields about 21,000 clones, over 75% seen once. The starting material was CD8+ T cells from blood (PBMCs), obtained 6 months after the transplant. The source of these receptors is a human patient who received a combined kidney and bone marrow transplant. These T cells may partly come from the graft donor. Each CDR3 is given with its conserved first and last residue. The D gene is left open where the match is weak. A clone size is listed for some rows: how often the clone was seen (once, few, many), or a class if it is expanded.

TRBJ2-3 | . | . | TRBV11-2 | 18 | TGTGCCAGCAGCTTATCCAAACTTGGGGGCCTCGGCACAGATACGCAGTATTTT | CASSLSKLGGLGTDTQYF
TRBJ2-1 | . | . | TRBV5-1 | 15 | TGCGCCAGCAGCTTCGGCGGAGGCTCCTACAATGAGCAGTTCTTC | CASSFGGGSYNEQFF
TRBJ1-4 | . | . | TRBV5-1 | 15 | TGCGCCAGCAGCTTAGGATTACAGGAACGAGAAAAACTGTTTTTT | CASSLGLQEREKLFF
TRBJ2-3 | . | . | TRBV7-9 | 15 | TGTGCCAGCAGCTCCAATTTGCGGCGCACAGATACGCAGTATTTT | CASSSNLRRTDTQYF
TRBJ2-1 | few | . | TRBV6-4 | 14 | TGTGCCAGCAGTGCCGGACTCGAGGACAATGAGCAGTTCTTC | CASSAGLEDNEQFF
TRBJ2-7 | . | TRBD1 | TRBV7-8 | 18 | TGTGCCAGCAGCTTAGATAGGGGGCCCAGGGACAGGTCCTACGAGCAGTACTTC | CASSLDRGPRDRSYEQYF
TRBJ2-1 | . | TRBD2 | TRBV10-3 | 13 | TGTGCCTCGCCAGCGGGGGGGGACAATGAGCAGTTCTTC | CASPAGGDNEQFF
TRBJ2-5 | . | . | TRBV7-9 | 15 | TGTGCCAGCAGCTCCACGGAGGTGGACCAAGAGACCCAGTACTTC | CASSSTEVDQETQYF
TRBJ2-7 | once | . | TRBV30 | 13 | TGTGCATGGAATGCAGTCTTGACCTACGAGCAGTACTTC | CAWNAVLTYEQYF
TRBJ1-6 | once | . | TRBV21-1 | 16 | TGTGCCGGGAGTGTGGACCCGAGCTCCTATAATTCACCCCTCCACTTT | CAGSVDPSSYNSPLHF
TRBJ2-7 | . | TRBD2 | TRBV6-5 | 12 | TGTGCCAGCGGGCCTGGGAGGGACGAGCAGTACTTC | CASGPGRDEQYF
TRBJ2-7 | . | TRBD2 | TRBV7-8 | 16 | TGTGCCAGCAGCGAAGGGTCGGGCGGGAGACCCTACGAGCAGTACTTC | CASSEGSGGRPYEQYF
TRBJ2-7 | . | TRBD1 | TRBV7-9 | 15 | TGTGCCAGCAGCTTAGCCGGGACAGGGTTAGAGGAGCAGTACTTC | CASSLAGTGLEEQYF
TRBJ2-1 | . | TRBD2 | TRBV29-1 | 14 | TGCAGCGTTGTAAAGACTAGCACCTACAATGAGCAGTTCTTC | CSVVKTSTYNEQFF
TRBJ1-1 | . | . | TRBV15 | 14 | TGTGCCACCAGAGGGAGGTCAGGGAACACTGAAGCTTTCTTT | CATRGRSGNTEAFF
TRBJ2-5 | . | . | TRBV5-4 | 15 | TGTGCCAGCAGCCCCCCGACAGGATCGCGCGAGACCCAGTACTTC | CASSPPTGSRETQYF
TRBJ2-5 | . | . | TRBV5-4 | 17 | TGTGCCAGCAGCCAAGAAGTCCAAGGGTATGAGGGAGAGACCCAGTACTTC | CASSQEVQGYEGETQYF
TRBJ1-1 | . | TRBD1 | TRBV4-1 | 15 | TGCGCCAGCAGCCAACACGGACAGGGAAACACTGAAGCTTTCTTT | CASSQHGQGNTEAFF
TRBJ1-1 | . | TRBD1 | TRBV6-1 | 17 | TGTGCCAGCAGTGAAGCGGGTACCGGGACAGGGGGCTGGAAGGCTTTCTTT | CASSEAGTGTGGWKAFF
TRBJ1-4 | . | . | TRBV6-1 | 15 | TGTGCCAGCAGTGCTGACACAGCAACTAATGAAAAACTGTTTTTT | CASSADTATNEKLFF
TRBJ2-1 | . | TRBD2 | TRBV4-1 | 16 | TGCGCCAGCAGCCCCCTTTCCGCGGGAGGGTACAATGAGCAGTTCTTC | CASSPLSAGGYNEQFF
TRBJ2-7 | . | . | TRBV11-2 | 13 | TGTGCCAGCAGCTTTGGGCAGAACTACGAGCAGTACTTC | CASSFGQNYEQYF
TRBJ2-5 | . | . | TRBV4-1 | 17 | TGCGCCAGCAGCCAAGAAGACCTGGGAGTTGGTTCGGAGACCCAGTACTTC | CASSQEDLGVGSETQYF
TRBJ2-7 | . | TRBD2 | TRBV7-6 | 17 | TGTGCCAGCAGCTTCTCACTTTCAGGGTTGGGAGGGTCCGAGCAGTACTTC | CASSFSLSGLGGSEQYF
TRBJ1-4 | . | . | TRBV7-9 | 17 | TGTGCCAGCAGCTCACCCGACACCGGACAACATAATGAAAAACTGTTTTTT | CASSSPDTGQHNEKLFF
TRBJ2-5 | . | TRBD1 | TRBV19 | 13 | TGTGCCAGTAGTCCTGGGACAGGGGAGACCCAGTACTTC | CASSPGTGETQYF
TRBJ2-7 | . | . | TRBV28 | 19 | TGTGCCAGCAGTGGAACAGGGAAAATGAGGTTGCACCTTAAGTACGAGCAGTACTTC | CASSGTGKMRLHLKYEQYF
TRBJ1-4 | . | TRBD1 | TRBV11-2 | 15 | TGTGCCAGCAGCCCAGGACAGGGCACTAATGAAAAACTGTTTTTT | CASSPGQGTNEKLFF
TRBJ2-7 | once | . | TRBV25-1 | 15 | TGTGCCAGCAGTCCCGGTTTCTCTTCTTCCTACGAGCAGTACTTC | CASSPGFSSSYEQYF